The sample holds one count of the clone carrying this T cell receptor beta chain. Antigen: not known. The sample belongs to a study of T cell responses to AZD1222 COVID-19 vaccine. Study-wide findings and caveats: Spike was spanned by vaccine-associated CD4 TCRs, which were dominant at 160-218 and 743-854.

The method was immunoSEQ multiplex PCR; TCRdb's version includes in-frame clones alone and lacks a portion of them. The data hold roughly 55,000 clones, with 70% to 90% observed a single time. The specimen comprised peripheral blood, sampled on day 0 of AZD1222 vaccination. The receptor was derived from an adult in good health.

The CDR3: CASSLDRQNTEAFF. Written as DNA, the CDR3 is TGTGCCAGCAGCTTAGATCGACAGAACACTGAAGCTTTCTTT. The V call is TRBV7-2, the J call TRBJ1-1; no clear D. The CDR3 consists of 14 residues. Germline V gene lookup returns CDR1 SGHTA and CDR2 FQGNSA. Trimming pared 1 base from V and 1 base from J, leaving 7 bases between.